This record looks at one TCR beta chain sequence and its context. No antigen is known for it. MiXCR was run by TCRdb on the reads, yielding one entry per CDR3 protein. This table has just under 500,000 distinct CDR3 sequences, 33% appearing once. After removal of 8 bases from V and 4 bases from J, the junction contained 11 bases not matched to a gene. In germline, CDR1 is LNHDA, CDR2 SQIVND (reference sequence). CDR3 length equals 15 residues. These data are taken from a study of T cell repertoires in cytomegalovirus infection. This clonotype was sampled from a human donor in good health (CMV status not recorded). Some clones in this sample may be carry-over from other donors' samples. Here the sequenced sample was cultured PBMCs, taken from culture after CMV antigen stimulation. The V and J genes are TRBV19 and TRBJ1-1, with 9 bases lining up with TRBD1. CDR3 sequence reads: CASQVTRQGVTEAFF. Written as DNA, the CDR3 is TGTGCCAGTCAAGTAACGAGACAGGGGGTCACTGAAGCTTTCTTT.